This T cell receptor beta chain comes out of a study of somatic mutations in cytotoxic T cells in rheumatoid arthritis. Sequenced by immunoSEQ multiplex PCR; TCRdb stores in-frame clones only, minus some. The sample holds around 11,000 clones, roughly 85% seen once. Isolation of the CD4+ and CD8+ populations was accomplished via positive magnetic bead selection, with purity assessed by flow cytometry. The TCR originated in an adult with rheumatoid arthritis. The sequenced sample consisted of CD8+ T cells sorted from blood.

The CDR3 protein is CASGGAPYEQYF. The CDR3 nucleotides are TGTGCCAGCGGCGGGGCCCCCTACGAGCAGTACTTC. V gene TRBV11-2 combines with J gene TRBJ2-7; TRBD2 is a possible D gene (6 bases). CDR1 and CDR2 from the germline V gene are SGHAT and FQNNGV. The CDR3 extends over 12 amino acids. Trimming left V 8 bases short and J 2 bases short, with 10 bases between.